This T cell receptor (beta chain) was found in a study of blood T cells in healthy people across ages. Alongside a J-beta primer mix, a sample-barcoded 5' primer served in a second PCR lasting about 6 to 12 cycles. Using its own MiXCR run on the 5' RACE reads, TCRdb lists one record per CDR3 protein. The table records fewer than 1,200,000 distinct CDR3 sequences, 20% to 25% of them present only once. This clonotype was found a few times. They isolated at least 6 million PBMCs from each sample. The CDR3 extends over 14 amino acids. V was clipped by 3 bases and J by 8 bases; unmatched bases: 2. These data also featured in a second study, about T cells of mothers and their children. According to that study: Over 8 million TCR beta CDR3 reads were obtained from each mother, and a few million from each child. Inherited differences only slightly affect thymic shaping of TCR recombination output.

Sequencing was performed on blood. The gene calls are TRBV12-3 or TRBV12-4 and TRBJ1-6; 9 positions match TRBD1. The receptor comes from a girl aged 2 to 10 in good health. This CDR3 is CASSFGTGHSPLHF. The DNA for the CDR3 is TGTGCCAGCAGTTTCGGGACAGGGCATTCACCCCTCCACTTT.